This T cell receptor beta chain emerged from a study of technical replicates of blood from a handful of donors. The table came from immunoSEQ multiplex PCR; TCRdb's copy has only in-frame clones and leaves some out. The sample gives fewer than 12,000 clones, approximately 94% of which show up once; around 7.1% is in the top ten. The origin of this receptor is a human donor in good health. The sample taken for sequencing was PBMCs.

CDR3 bases: TGTGCCAGCAGTTTAGAACAGGGGAAAACCGGGGAGCTGTTTTTT. Encoded protein: CASSLEQGKTGELFF. The V and J genes are TRBV28 and TRBJ2-2; 7 nucleotides match TRBD1. This CDR3 is built from 15 residues. V gave up 2 bases and J gave up 5 bases; unmatched junction bases: 5. Germline V gives CDR1 MDHEN, CDR2 SYDVKM.